The T cell receptor (beta chain) under discussion was sequenced for a study of shared clonotypes between healthy human individuals. CD8 memory merged CD45RO+ with CCR7-negative CD45RA+ TemRA cells. In the study's own analysis: ImmunoSEQ yielded junction-only sequences lacking quality scores, so filtering differed. Only in-frame clones appear in the TCRdb table, and some are missing; sequencing was by immunoSEQ multiplex PCR. That table supplies the V and J calls and clone size; D and trimming were determined from the DNA. The table records about 95,000 clones, under 80% of them present only once. Material for sequencing was memory CD8+ T cells sorted from blood. Stated subset: CD45RO+ cells pooled with CCR7-negative TemRA cells. The TCR sequence derives from a man aged 25-45 years in good health.

In DNA, the CDR3 is TGTGCCAGTAGTATAGCCGCGGGGGAGAAAGCTTTCTTT. Its translation is CASSIAAGEKAFF. V is TRBV19 and J is TRBJ1-1; weak D call: TRBD1 (5 bases). The germline gives CDR1 LNHDA, CDR2 SQIVND (reference sequence). Trimming shortened V by 1 base and J by 9 bases, and 12 bases separated the two germline ends. The CDR3 has 13 residues. The entire variable domain, with the rest obtained from reference TRBV19 and TRBJ1-1, is as follows: DGGITQSPKYLFRKEGQNVTLSCEQNLNHDAMYWYRQDPGQGLRLIYYSQIVNDFQKGDIAEGYSVSREKKESFPLTVTSAQKNPTAFYLCASSIAAGEKAFFGQGTRLTVV.